The clone carrying this T cell receptor beta chain was seen a few times. Its specificity is unknown. This record belongs to a study of vaccination and CD4 T cells after COVID-19. Study-level information: For post-vaccine samples, collection took place a median approximately 72 days after dose two, ranging from 14 to 241.

Per germline, CDR1 LNHDA and CDR2 SQIVND (reference sequence). Trimming took 7 bases from V and 7 from J, leaving 25 bases between them. This CDR3 contains 16 residues. The treatment denotes: roughly 11-day PBMC culture with coronavirus spike peptide pools or control peptides (ViraFEST assay). None of the healthy vaccine recipients had prior SARS-CoV-2 infection, per negative nucleocapsid antibodies before and after vaccination. Sequenced with the Oncomine TCR Beta short-read assay was DNA taken from cultured CD4+ T cells. TCRdb analysed the PCR reads with MiXCR anew, one entry per CDR3 protein. The table records nearly 15,000 distinct CDR3 sequences, around 75% of them present only once.

The sequence was collected from a human donor who received a COVID-19 vaccine. The J gene is TRBJ1-2, the V gene TRBV19; tentatively, D is TRBD1 (5 bases). The material was CD4+ T cells from blood, cultured in vitro, obtained after SARS-CoV-2 vaccination. The CDR3 DNA sequence: TGTGCCAGTATATCATCGGGGGTGGACGGAGTAAGTGGCTACACCTTC. Amino acids: CASISSGVDGVSGYTF.